One and the same sample provided the 21 T cell receptor beta chains below, sequenced in a study of cytomegalovirus exposure and HLA in healthy donors. PCR used 60 Vbeta primers and 13 Jbeta primers. Assay used: immunoSEQ multiplex PCR; TCRdb lists only in-frame clones, some missing. The sample includes roughly 54,000 clones. What was sequenced was PBMCs. The receptors were sampled from a woman younger than 45 in good health and CMV-seropositive.

The chain joins TRBV12-5 to TRBJ1-5; D is ambiguous. V lost 7 bases, J lost 7 bases, and 5 bases lay in between. In germline, CDR1 is LGHNT, CDR2 FRNRAP. CDR3 size: 10 residues. The CDR3 region has the DNA TGTGCTAGTGTAGCCCAGCCCCAGCATTTT. It translates to CASVAQPQHF.

The chain has TRBV9 and TRBJ2-7, with D possibly TRBD1 on 6 matching bases. Trimming pared 0 bases from V and 6 bases from J, leaving 13 bases between. Germline CDR1 and CDR2: SGDLS and YYNGEE. The CDR3 is 14 amino acids. The CDR3, as DNA: TGTGCCAGCAGCGTAGGTACTCAAGGGGGCGAGCAGTACTTC. Its translation is CASSVGTQGGEQYF.

This sequence joins TRBV29-1 and TRBJ1-1; perhaps TRBD1 as D (5 bases). In germline, CDR1 is SQVTM, CDR2 ANQGSEA. This CDR3 is built from 13 residues. V shed 0 bases and J shed 4 bases, with 9 bases lying between them. The CDR3 nucleotides read TGCAGCGTTGAAGAGGGGGGAGCCACTGAAGCTTTCTTT. Translation: CSVEEGGATEAFF.

The chain couples TRBV5-3 to TRBJ2-3; D perhaps matches TRBD2 (6 bases). TRBV5-3 is filed as an ORF, its function uncertain. V was clipped by 6 bases and J by 0 bases, with 14 bases between them. CDR3 length: 15 amino acids. CDR3 sequence reads: CARIGGVFSTDTQYF. CDR3 in DNA: TGTGCCAGAATAGGAGGGGTTTTCAGCACAGATACGCAGTATTTT.

This chain uses TRBV6-5 with TRBJ2-7; a weak D match, TRBD1 (5 bases). The CDR3 is 14 residues long. Trimming pared 0 bases from V and 2 bases from J, leaving 8 bases between. The V gene's germline CDR1 is MNHEY and CDR2 SVGAGI. The CDR3: CASSYSLGAYEQYF. CDR3 sequence (DNA): TGTGCCAGCAGTTACTCTTTAGGGGCCTACGAGCAGTACTTC.

The chain joins TRBV7-6 to TRBJ1-1, with a weak D call TRBD1 (5 bases). Deletions cut 0 bases from V and 2 bases from J, with 13 bases between. The CDR3 is 16 amino acids. CDR1 and CDR2 (germline): SGHVS, FNYEAQ. The CDR3 DNA follows: TGTGCCAGCAGCTTAGCCCCCGGCGACAGAAACACTGAAGCTTTCTTT. This encodes CASSLAPGDRNTEAFF.

The chain has TRBV5-6 and TRBJ2-7, with TRBD1 matching 11 bases. V was pared by 2 bases and J by 3 bases, with 4 bases of the junction left unmatched. The germline gives CDR1 SGHDT, CDR2 YYEEEE. This CDR3 has 15 residues. The CDR3 loop reads CASSFWDRGFYEQYF. Here the CDR3 DNA reads TGTGCCAGCAGCTTTTGGGACAGGGGGTTCTACGAGCAGTACTTC. The whole variable domain, remainder taken from reference TRBV5-6 and TRBJ2-7, is DAGVTQSPTHLIKTRGQQVTLRCSPKSGHDTVSWYQQALGQGPQFIFQYYEEEERQRGNFPDRFSGHQFPNYSSELNVNALLLGDSALYLCASSFWDRGFYEQYFGPGTRLTVT.

This rearrangement joins TRBV5-1 to TRBJ2-2; 8 bases match TRBD2. The CDR3 consists of 18 residues. Germline CDR1 is SGHRS and CDR2 is YFSETQ. The ends lost 2 bases at V and 0 bases at J; junction bases unmatched: 9. CDR3 sequence: CASSFPPPREANTGELFF. The CDR3 DNA is TGCGCCAGCAGCTTCCCCCCGCCGCGGGAGGCGAACACCGGGGAGCTGTTTTTT.

On this clone: An end of the junction does not agree with germline; a read error may underlie this. The chain employs TRBV6-5 and TRBJ1-6, with D maybe TRBD1 (5 bases). Germline V gene data show CDR1 as MNHEY and CDR2 as SVGAGI. The CDR3 runs to 15 residues. The CDR3 region has the DNA TGTGCCAGCAGTTCCCAGGGTTTGAGTAATTCACCCCTACACTTT. Translation: CASSSQGLSNSPLHF.

The gene calls are TRBV9 and TRBJ2-3; the match to TRBD2 covers 7 bases. The V segment lost 0 bases and the J segment 6 bases; nucleotides outside the gene matches: 7. Germline lookup yields CDR1 SGDLS and CDR2 YYNGEE. The CDR3 has 15 amino acids. CDR3 sequence: CASSVERDILDTQYF. In nucleotides, the CDR3 is TGTGCCAGCAGCGTAGAGCGGGATATCCTGGATACGCAGTATTTT.

This chain links TRBV9 with TRBJ2-1; 7 bases fit TRBD2. Per the germline V gene, CDR1 is SGDLS and CDR2 is YYNGEE. This CDR3 comprises 16 residues. J lost 0 bases, V lost 4 bases, and 7 bases had no gene match. This chain's CDR3 is CASSPTSENSYNEQFF. In nucleotides, the CDR3 is TGTGCCAGCAGCCCTACTAGCGAAAACTCCTACAATGAGCAGTTCTTC. The full variable domain, with the rest looked up from reference TRBV9 and TRBJ2-1, is DSGVTQTPKHLITATGQRVTLRCSPRSGDLSVYWYQQSLDQGLQFLIQYYNGEERAKGNILERFSAQQFPDLHSELNLSSLELGDSALYFCASSPTSENSYNEQFFGPGTRLTVL.

The chain couples TRBV27 to TRBJ2-7; no clear D. Germline CDR1 reads MNHEY; CDR2 reads SMNVEV (reference sequence). V lost 3 bases and J 3 bases, leaving 9 bases between the germline ends. CDR3 length equals 13 residues. The CDR3 nucleotides read TGTGCCAGCAGTTTCGGTTGGAGCTACGAGCAGTACTTC. The encoded protein is CASSFGWSYEQYF.

V and J are TRBV19 and TRBJ1-1; D may be TRBD1 (6 bases). The CDR3 consists of 15 residues. V lost 4 bases to trimming and J lost 1 base, with 13 bases between them. CDR1 and CDR2 from the germline V gene are LNHDA and SQIVND (reference sequence). CDR3 bases: TGTGCCAGTAGTACTCGGGACACTAGGAACACTGAAGCTTTCTTT. Encoded protein: CASSTRDTRNTEAFF.

For this clone: Within the sample, other DNA sequences also encode this same CDR3. This chain joins TRBV7-9 and TRBJ2-7, with 11 bases matching TRBD1. CDR3 length: 14 amino acids. Germline CDR1 and CDR2: SEHNR and FQNEAQ (reference sequence). The V segment lost 5 bases and the J segment 6 bases; nucleotides outside the gene matches: 6. The CDR3 coding sequence is TGTGCCAGCAGCCTTCCAGGGACAGGGGGCGAGCAGTACTTC. It is translated as CASSLPGTGGEQYF.

The chain is built from TRBV25-1 and TRBJ2-7; 8 bases line up with TRBD1. Germline CDR1 MGHDK, CDR2 SYGVNS. The CDR3 is 14 residues long. The J segment lost 1 base and the V segment lost 6 bases, leaving 5 bases of the junction unmatched. This CDR3 reads CASSWRDRSYEQYF. For the CDR3, the DNA is TGTGCCAGCAGCTGGCGGGACAGGTCCTACGAGCAGTACTTC.

V usage is TRBV5-1 and J usage is TRBJ2-4; tentative D call: TRBD1 (6 bases). The V gene lost 4 bases and the J gene lost 0 bases, with 17 bases spanning the gap. The V gene's germline CDR1 is SGHRS and CDR2 YFSETQ. The CDR3 spans 17 residues. CDR3 sequence (DNA): TGCGCCAGCAGCCCGATGTCCCAGGGGCAAGCCAAAAACATTCAGTACTTC. Encoded protein: CASSPMSQGQAKNIQYF.

The chain carries TRBV5-1 and TRBJ1-4; tentatively, D is TRBD1 (5 bases). The CDR3 sequence is 15 residues long. Germline CDR1 reads SGHRS; CDR2 reads YFSETQ. Trimming left V 6 bases short and J 3 bases short, with 15 bases between. The CDR3 reads CASTPEGRANEKLFF. Written as DNA, the CDR3 is TGCGCCAGCACCCCGGAGGGACGGGCTAATGAAAAACTGTTTTTT.

This chain joins TRBV6-5 and TRBJ2-7, with a tentative D call TRBD1 (6 bases). V was clipped by 2 bases and J by 0 bases, with 8 bases between them. The CDR3 covers 14 residues. Germline V lookup: CDR1 MNHEY, CDR2 SVGAGI. The CDR3 DNA follows: TGTGCCAGCAGTTACGGGACATTCTCCTACGAGCAGTACTTC. Translation: CASSYGTFSYEQYF.

CDR3 loop: CASSYDGSAYEQYF. CDR3 sequence (DNA): TGTGCCAGCAGTTACGATGGCAGCGCCTACGAGCAGTACTTC. The chain has TRBV6-6 and TRBJ2-7; D is uncertain. This CDR3 region has 14 residues. CDR1 and CDR2 (germline): MNHNY, SVGAGI (reference sequence). Deletions cut 2 bases from V and 2 bases from J, with 10 bases between.

The CDR3 DNA is TGCGCCAGCAGCCAAGTAGTTACAGGGAATGAGCAGTTCTTC. Amino acid sequence: CASSQVVTGNEQFF. This chain links TRBV4-1 with TRBJ2-1, with a weak D call TRBD1 (6 bases). The CDR3 runs 14 residues. Per germline, CDR1 MGHRA and CDR2 YSYEKL. V was cut by 1 base and J by 7 bases, with 11 bases left in between.

J is TRBJ1-1 and V is TRBV5-1, with 9 bases matching TRBD1. Unmatched junction bases numbered 10, after V lost 4 bases and J lost 3 bases. The V gene's germline CDR1 is SGHRS and CDR2 YFSETQ. This CDR3 spans 16 amino acids. This chain's CDR3 is CASSGGTGLGHTEAFF. Here the CDR3 DNA reads TGCGCCAGCAGCGGGGGGACAGGGTTGGGACACACTGAAGCTTTCTTT.